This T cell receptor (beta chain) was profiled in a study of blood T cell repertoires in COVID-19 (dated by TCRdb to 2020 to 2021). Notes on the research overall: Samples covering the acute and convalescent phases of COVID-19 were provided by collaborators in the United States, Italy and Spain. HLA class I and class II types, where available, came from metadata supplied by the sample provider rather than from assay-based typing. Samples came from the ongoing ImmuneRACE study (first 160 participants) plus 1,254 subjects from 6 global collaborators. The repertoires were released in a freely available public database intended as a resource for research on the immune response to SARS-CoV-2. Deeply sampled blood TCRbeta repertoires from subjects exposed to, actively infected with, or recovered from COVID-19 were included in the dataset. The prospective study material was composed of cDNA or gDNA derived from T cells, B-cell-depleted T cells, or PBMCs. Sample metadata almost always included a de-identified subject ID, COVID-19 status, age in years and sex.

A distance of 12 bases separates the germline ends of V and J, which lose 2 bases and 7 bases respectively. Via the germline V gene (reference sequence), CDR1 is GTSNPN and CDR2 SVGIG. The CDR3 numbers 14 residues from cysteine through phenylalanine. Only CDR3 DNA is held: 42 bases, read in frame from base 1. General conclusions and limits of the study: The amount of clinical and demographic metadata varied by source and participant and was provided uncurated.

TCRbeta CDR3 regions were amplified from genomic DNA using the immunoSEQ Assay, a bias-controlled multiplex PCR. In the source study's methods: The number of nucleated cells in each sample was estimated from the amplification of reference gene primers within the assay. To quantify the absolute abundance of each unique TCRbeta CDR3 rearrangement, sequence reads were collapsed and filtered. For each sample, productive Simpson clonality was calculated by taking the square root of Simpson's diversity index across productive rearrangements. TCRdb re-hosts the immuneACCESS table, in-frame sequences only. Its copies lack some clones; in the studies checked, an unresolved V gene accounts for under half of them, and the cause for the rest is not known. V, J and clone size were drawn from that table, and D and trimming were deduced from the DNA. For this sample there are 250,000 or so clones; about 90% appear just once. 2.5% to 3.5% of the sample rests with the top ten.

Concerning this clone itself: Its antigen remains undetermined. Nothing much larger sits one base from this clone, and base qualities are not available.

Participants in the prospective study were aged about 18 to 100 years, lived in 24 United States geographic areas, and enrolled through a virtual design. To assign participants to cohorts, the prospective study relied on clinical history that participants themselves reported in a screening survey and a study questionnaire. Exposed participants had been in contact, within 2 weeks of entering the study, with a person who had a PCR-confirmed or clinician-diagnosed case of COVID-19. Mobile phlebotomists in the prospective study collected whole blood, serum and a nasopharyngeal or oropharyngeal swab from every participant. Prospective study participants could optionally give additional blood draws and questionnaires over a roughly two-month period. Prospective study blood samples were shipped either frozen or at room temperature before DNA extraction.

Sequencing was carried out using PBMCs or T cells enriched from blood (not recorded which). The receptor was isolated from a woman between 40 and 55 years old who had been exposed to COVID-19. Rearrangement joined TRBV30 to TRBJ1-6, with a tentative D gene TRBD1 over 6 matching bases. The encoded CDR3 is CAWSSTGQNSPLHF. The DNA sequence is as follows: TGTGCCTGGAGTTCAACAGGGCAGAATTCACCCCTCCACTTT.